A single sample gave rise to the 32 T cell receptor beta chains below, sequenced in a study of siplizumab effects on memory and regulatory T cells. Profiling relied on immunoSEQ multiplex PCR, and the TCRdb table lists in-frame clones only, not all of them. The sample has more than 85,000 clones; 92% are singletons. The sequenced material came from Tregs sorted from blood. Source of these receptors: a human donor in good health.

The chain uses TRBV7-9 and TRBJ2-4, with D tentatively TRBD1 or TRBD2 (6 bases each). V lost 2 bases to trimming and J lost 6 bases, with 14 bases between them. The germline V gene has CDR1 SEHNR and CDR2 FQNEAQ (reference sequence). CDR3 length: 15 amino acids. CDR3 sequence reads: CASSLMGGRGNIQYF. CDR3 sequence (DNA): TGTGCCAGCAGCTTAATGGGAGGCAGGGGAAACATTCAGTACTTC. The full variable domain, its missing parts supplied by reference TRBV7-9 and TRBJ2-4, is DTGVSQNPRHKITKRGQNVTFRCDPISEHNRLYWYRQTLGQGPEFLTYFQNEAQLEKSRLLSDRFSAERPKGSFSTLEIQRTEQGDSAMYLCASSLMGGRGNIQYFGAGTRLSVL.

The chain combines TRBV13 with TRBJ2-3, with TRBD2 matching 8 bases. With V trimmed by 0 bases and J by 1 base, 0 bases remained unmatched. This CDR3 is 15 amino acids long. Per germline, CDR1 PRHDT and CDR2 FYEKMQ (reference sequence). CDR3 amino acids: CASSLGLAGTDTQYF. The CDR3 DNA is TGTGCCAGCAGCTTAGGACTAGCGGGCACAGATACGCAGTATTTT.

The rearrangement uses TRBV5-6 and TRBJ2-1, with 8 bases that match TRBD1. Trimming at V came to 2 bases and at J to 7 bases, leaving 11 bases not matched to a gene. Germline V CDR1 and CDR2: SGHDT, YYEEEE. The CDR3 spans 16 residues. In DNA, the CDR3 is TGTGCCAGCAGCTTTCTTTCCGACAGGGGATTAAATGAGCAGTTCTTC. Its translation is CASSFLSDRGLNEQFF.

The chain is built from TRBV7-6 and TRBJ1-6; D is possibly TRBD1 (5 bases). The CDR3 covers 15 residues. Germline-derived CDR1 and CDR2 are SGHVS and FNYEAQ. V lost 1 base to trimming and J lost 7 bases, with 11 bases between them. In nucleotides, the CDR3 is TGTGCCAGCAGCTTAGAGGGGCGCGGGAATTCACCCCTCCACTTT. Amino acids: CASSLEGRGNSPLHF.

The V gene is TRBV5-1, the J gene TRBJ2-3; no firm D call. This CDR3 has 16 residues. V was shortened by 1 base and J by 0 bases, with 12 bases between the two germline ends. CDR1 is SGHRS, CDR2 YFSETQ, per germline. In DNA form, the CDR3 reads TGCGCCAGCAGCTTGCAAACAGACCCTAGCACAGATACGCAGTATTTT. Amino acid sequence: CASSLQTDPSTDTQYF.

The chain is built from TRBV20-1 and TRBJ2-1; no clear D. This CDR3 spans 10 amino acids. Between the trimmed V and J ends, which lost 4 bases and 10 bases, there was a span of 8 bases. From germline, CDR1 is DFQATT and CDR2 SNEGSKA (reference sequence). DNA for the CDR3: TGCAGTGCTATGCGTGGCGAGCAGTTCTTC. It codes for CSAMRGEQFF.

This clone was seen just once. The chain couples TRBV7-9 to TRBJ2-7; TRBD1 matches 9 bases. Per germline, CDR1 SEHNR and CDR2 FQNEAQ (reference sequence). The junction had 9 bases not matched to a gene; V was cut back by 6 bases and J by 3 bases. The CDR3 has 15 amino acids. CDR3 sequence reads: CASSFPGQGLYEQYF. The DNA of the CDR3 is TGTGCCAGCAGTTTTCCGGGACAGGGTCTCTACGAGCAGTACTTC.

The chain uses TRBV5-6 and TRBJ1-2; 8 bases align to TRBD1. CDR1 and CDR2 (germline): SGHDT, YYEEEE. V gave up 0 bases and J gave up 4 bases; unmatched junction bases: 14. The CDR3 extends over 18 amino acids. DNA for the CDR3: TGTGCCAGCAGCTTGGCGGGTAGCGCCAGGGGGCGCGTCTATGGCTACACCTTC. It specifies CASSLAGSARGRVYGYTF.

The chain couples TRBV25-1 to TRBJ1-1; D call uncertain. CDR3 length equals 15 residues. The V and J ends lost 1 base and 4 bases respectively, with 13 bases between them. Germline values: CDR1 MGHDK, CDR2 SYGVNS. CDR3 region: CASSESGRVGTEAFF. CDR3 bases: TGTGCCAGCAGTGAATCGGGCAGAGTAGGCACTGAAGCTTTCTTT.

This clone was seen once. V gene TRBV5-1 combines with J gene TRBJ1-4, with 7 nucleotides matching TRBD1. The CDR3 length is 14 residues. Germline V CDR1 and CDR2: SGHRS, YFSETQ. The trim removed 0 bases at V and 8 bases at J, leaving 4 bases unmatched. CDR3 coding DNA: TGCGCCAGCAGCTTGGGACAGGGCCACGAAAAACTGTTTTTT. As protein: CASSLGQGHEKLFF.

The V and J genes are TRBV6-1 and TRBJ1-3, with D possibly matching TRBD1 (5 bases). Per the germline V gene, CDR1 is MNHNS and CDR2 is SASEGT. The CDR3 loop spans 13 amino acids. The V end was cut by 4 bases, the J end by 1 base, with 5 bases between. The CDR3 is CASSGTSGNTIYF. CDR3 sequence (DNA): TGTGCCAGCAGTGGGACATCTGGAAACACCATATATTTT.

This sequence joins TRBV7-3 and TRBJ2-2; possible D gene TRBD1, 8 bases. The V and J ends lost 4 bases and 6 bases respectively, with 15 bases between them. This CDR3 is built from 15 residues. The germline CDR1 and CDR2 sequences are SGHTA and FQGTGA. The CDR3 loop is CASSSQGGIAGELFF. The CDR3 DNA is TGTGCCAGCAGCTCACAGGGGGGGATCGCCGGGGAGCTGTTTTTT.

This chain links TRBV4-2 with TRBJ1-2; D might be TRBD1 (6 bases). CDR3 length: 14 amino acids. Germline V CDR1 and CDR2: LGHNA, YNFKEQ. The ends were cut back, 0 bases at V and 7 bases at J, with 12 bases in the middle. The CDR3 spells CASSQEVDRSGYTF. The DNA of the CDR3 is TGTGCCAGCAGCCAAGAGGTAGACAGGTCTGGCTACACCTTC.

The chain recombines TRBV9 with TRBJ1-2; D is unclear. Trimming took 0 bases from V and 7 from J, leaving 10 bases between them. Germline assignment: CDR1 SGDLS and CDR2 YYNGEE. The CDR3 has 13 amino acids. This CDR3 reads CASSVEREGGYTF. As DNA, the CDR3 is TGTGCCAGCAGCGTAGAGAGGGAGGGTGGCTACACCTTC.

This chain uses TRBV19 with TRBJ2-5; tentative D call: TRBD1 (5 bases). Germline values: CDR1 LNHDA, CDR2 SQIVND (reference sequence). V was cut by 4 bases and J by 2 bases, with 8 bases left in between. There are 13 residues in the CDR3. The CDR3 nucleotides read TGTGCCAGTAGTACCCAGGGTCAAGAGACCCAGTACTTC. Encoded protein: CASSTQGQETQYF.

The rearrangement uses TRBV18 and TRBJ2-3; TRBD2 aligns across 9 bases. V lost 6 bases to trimming and J lost 1 base; unmatched junction nucleotides: 2. Germline CDR1 reads KGHSH; CDR2 reads LQKENI. CDR3 length: 14 amino acids. CDR3 amino acids: CASSERGGTDTQYF. The CDR3 coding sequence is TGTGCCAGCTCCGAGCGGGGGGGCACAGATACGCAGTATTTT.

The genes are TRBV7-8 and TRBJ1-2; TRBD1 matches 9 bases. Germline loops: CDR1 SGHVS, CDR2 FQNEAQ. The length of the CDR3 is 16 residues. V lost 0 bases and J lost 8; bases outside the gene matches: 10. The CDR3 DNA is TGTGCCAGCAGCTTAGCCATTTTACAGGGGGCGATGGGCTACACCTTC. This gives the protein CASSLAILQGAMGYTF.

The chain has TRBV2 and TRBJ2-7; D is uncertain. Germline V gives CDR1 SNHLY, CDR2 FYNNEI. Between the trimmed V and J ends, which lost 8 bases and 2 bases, there was a span of 13 bases. CDR3 length: 13 amino acids. The CDR3 loop is CASGRASTYEQYF. The CDR3 nucleotides read TGTGCCAGCGGCCGGGCGTCAACCTACGAGCAGTACTTC.

V usage is TRBV9 and J usage is TRBJ2-1; 13 bases are shared with TRBD2. Germline lookup yields CDR1 SGDLS and CDR2 YYNGEE. This CDR3 has 21 amino acids. V shed 0 bases, J shed 4 bases, and the junction held 16 bases outside the gene matches. This CDR3 reads CASSVVPTSGRLGTGYNEQFF. The CDR3 nucleotides read TGTGCCAGCAGCGTAGTCCCGACTAGCGGGAGGTTGGGAACGGGTTACAATGAGCAGTTCTTC.

This clone was counted once. The chain uses TRBV5-1 and TRBJ2-2, with a tentative D call TRBD2 (5 bases). Germline-derived CDR1 and CDR2 are SGHRS and YFSETQ. The CDR3 loop spans 16 amino acids. V was pared by 1 base and J by 2 bases, with 12 bases between. This chain's CDR3 is CASSLSGLVNTGELFF. The CDR3 DNA reads as TGCGCCAGCAGCTTGTCAGGACTGGTTAACACCGGGGAGCTGTTTTTT.

The V and J genes are TRBV19 and TRBJ2-7, with D unresolved. V dropped 1 base and J dropped 0 bases, with 7 bases sitting between them. Germline V lookup: CDR1 LNHDA, CDR2 SQIVND (reference sequence). The CDR3 totals 14 residues. The CDR3 region has the DNA TGTGCCAGTAGTATAGCCAGTTCCTCCTACGAGCAGTACTTC. Amino acids: CASSIASSSYEQYF. Based on the CDR3 plus reference TRBV19 and TRBJ2-7, the full variable domain is DGGITQSPKYLFRKEGQNVTLSCEQNLNHDAMYWYRQDPGQGLRLIYYSQIVNDFQKGDIAEGYSVSREKKESFPLTVTSAQKNPTAFYLCASSIASSSYEQYFGPGTRLTVT.

The CDR3 region has the DNA TGTGCCAGCAGCTTAACCCCCGGGAGAGGGACTGAAGCTTTCTTT. It translates to CASSLTPGRGTEAFF. The rearrangement links TRBV7-2 to TRBJ1-1, with no clear D. Trimming left V 2 bases short and J 5 bases short, with 15 bases between. Germline V gene lookup returns CDR1 SGHTA and CDR2 FQGNSA. CDR3 size: 15 residues.

This CDR3 is CASSLALDTDTQYF. The CDR3 nucleotides read TGCGCCAGCAGCTTGGCACTCGACACAGATACGCAGTATTTT. The chain joins TRBV5-1 to TRBJ2-3; D unresolved. CDR1 is SGHRS, CDR2 YFSETQ, per germline. The CDR3 is 14 amino acids. The ends were cut back, 0 bases at V and 2 bases at J, with 7 bases in the middle.

J is TRBJ1-1 and V is TRBV5-6; 8 positions match TRBD1. Trimming removed 4 bases from V and 7 bases from J; junction bases left unmatched: 12. Germline loops: CDR1 SGHDT, CDR2 YYEEEE. The CDR3 runs 15 residues. The CDR3 is CASSRDRGRADEAFF. The CDR3, as DNA: TGTGCCAGCAGCCGTGACAGGGGCCGGGCTGATGAAGCTTTCTTT.

The chain is built from TRBV2 and TRBJ1-1; no clear D gene. Germline CDR1 SNHLY, CDR2 FYNNEI. The CDR3 extends over 12 amino acids. The V end was cut by 3 bases, the J end by 3 bases, with 5 bases between. The CDR3 region has the DNA TGTGCCAGCAGTGATCCTTACACTGAAGCTTTCTTT. This translates into CASSDPYTEAFF.

The V and J genes are TRBV10-1 and TRBJ2-3; TRBD2 matches 9 bases. The germline V gene encodes CDR1 WNHNN and CDR2 SYGVQD (reference sequence). V trimming: 3 bases; J trimming: 4 bases; junction bases outside the gene matches: 2. The length of the CDR3 is 14 residues. CDR3 nucleotide sequence: TGCGCCAGCAGTGATGCGGGAGGGCCAGATACGCAGTATTTT. Translation: CASSDAGGPDTQYF.

This chain joins TRBV7-9 and TRBJ2-7, with TRBD1 identical over 10 bases. Germline values: CDR1 SEHNR, CDR2 FQNEAQ (reference sequence). With V trimmed by 0 bases and J by 2 bases, 1 base remained unmatched. The CDR3 has 15 amino acids. The CDR3 sequence: CASSLAGTGAYEQYF. Here the CDR3 DNA reads TGTGCCAGCAGCTTAGCCGGGACAGGGGCCTACGAGCAGTACTTC.

The gene calls are TRBV19 and TRBJ2-7; D is ambiguous. V dropped 7 bases and J dropped 6 bases, with 4 bases sitting between them. This CDR3 has 9 amino acids. CDR1 is LNHDA, CDR2 SQIVND, per germline (reference sequence). The CDR3 region is CASKCEQYF. As DNA, the CDR3 is TGTGCCAGTAAGTGCGAGCAGTACTTC.

The chain combines TRBV5-5 with TRBJ2-3, with 9 bases matching TRBD1. This CDR3 is 19 amino acids long. The germline V gene has CDR1 SGHKS and CDR2 YYEKEE (reference sequence). The J segment lost 0 bases and the V segment lost 4 bases, leaving 15 bases of the junction unmatched. The CDR3 sequence is CASSRPGQGIILSTDTQYF. As DNA, the CDR3 is TGTGCCAGCAGCCGACCGGGACAGGGAATAATTTTGAGCACAGATACGCAGTATTTT.

There are a few counts of this clone. The chain joins TRBV28 to TRBJ1-6; D unresolved. The CDR3 runs to 13 residues. V lost 3 bases to trimming and J lost 2 bases, with 2 bases between them. Germline V gene lookup returns CDR1 MDHEN and CDR2 SYDVKM. The CDR3, as DNA: TGTGCCAGCAGTTTTCCCTATAATTCACCCCTCCACTTT. Translation gives CASSFPYNSPLHF.

The rearrangement uses TRBV6-6 and TRBJ2-7; 9 bases are shared with TRBD1. The length of the CDR3 is 14 residues. Looked up from germline, CDR1 is MNHNY and CDR2 is SVGAGI (reference sequence). The V segment lost 2 bases and the J segment 4 bases; nucleotides outside the gene matches: 3. The CDR3 nucleotides are TGTGCCAGCAGTTACGACAGGGGGTTGTACGAGCAGTACTTC. This gives the protein CASSYDRGLYEQYF.

This chain links TRBV6-5 with TRBJ2-4; D possibly corresponds to TRBD2 (6 bases). The germline V gene encodes CDR1 MNHEY and CDR2 SVGAGI. The CDR3 length is 13 residues. With 2 bases removed from V and 9 bases from J, the gap between germline ends came to 11 bases. CDR3: CASSYLQGGIQYF. As DNA, the CDR3 is TGTGCCAGCAGTTACCTCCAGGGAGGCATTCAGTACTTC.